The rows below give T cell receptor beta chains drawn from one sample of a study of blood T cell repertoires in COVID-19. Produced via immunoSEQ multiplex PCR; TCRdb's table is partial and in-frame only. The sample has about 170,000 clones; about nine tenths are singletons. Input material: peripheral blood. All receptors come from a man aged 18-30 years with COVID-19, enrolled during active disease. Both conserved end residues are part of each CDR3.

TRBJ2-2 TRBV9 CASSVGGSNTGELFF
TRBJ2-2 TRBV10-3 CAIRTGGGGELFF
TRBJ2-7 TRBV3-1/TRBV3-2 CASSPPITGSPTYEQYF
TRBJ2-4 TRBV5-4 CASSSAAIVGKNIQYF
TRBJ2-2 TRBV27 CASSWGQGAYTGELFF
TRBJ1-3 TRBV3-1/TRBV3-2 CASSQQGASGNTIYF
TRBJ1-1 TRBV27 CASSNEGWTEAFF
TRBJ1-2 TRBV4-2 CASSQEAGSNYGYTF
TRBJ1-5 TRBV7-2 CASSLDPGINQPQHF
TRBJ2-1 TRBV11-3 CASSSQGGRASNEQFF
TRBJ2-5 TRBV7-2 CASSSTSGQYQETQYF
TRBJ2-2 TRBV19 CASSISSGRVTGELFF
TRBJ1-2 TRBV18 CASSETSEGYTF